This T cell receptor beta chain stems from a study of blood T cell repertoires in COVID-19. Germline V gene sequence: CDR1 MGHDK, CDR2 SYGVNS. The CDR3 is 14 residues long. Trimming cost V 3 bases and J 8 bases; bases outside gene matches: 5. Here immunoSEQ multiplex PCR was the method, and the copy in TCRdb shows in-frame clones only, minus some. Of roughly 140,000 clones in the sample, roughly three quarters were seen once. The chain joins TRBV25-1 to TRBJ2-7; 12 bases agree with TRBD2. The sample was peripheral blood. This clonotype was obtained from a man in his fifties with active or convalescent COVID-19. For the CDR3, the DNA is TGTGCCAGCAGTGAGTTGACTAGCGGGAGACAGCAGTACTTC. Its translation: CASSELTSGRQQYF.